One and the same sample provided the 9 T cell receptor beta chains below, sequenced in a study of read filtering for tumor transcriptome and immune sequencing. The library was built from about 370 ng RNA with molecular barcoded adaptors for alpha/delta and beta/gamma chains. TCRdb called the reads again in MiXCR, with one record for every CDR3 protein. The data show 35,000 to 40,000 distinct CDR3 sequences, 12% to 15% seen once. The material sequenced was a population of CD138-negative cells sorted from bone marrow. The receptors here all came from a donor at least 40 years old with multiple myeloma.

Only a few counts were recorded for this clonotype. The chain has TRBV4-2 and TRBJ2-2; TRBD1 matches 7 bases. Germline CDR1 LGHNA, CDR2 YNFKEQ. The CDR3 loop spans 20 amino acids. V was clipped by 0 bases and J by 1 base; unmatched bases: 14. The CDR3 bases are TGTGCCAGCAGCCAAGATTTGGTCGCAGGGGGAATAGGGAACACCGGGGAGCTGTTTTTT. Translated: CASSQDLVAGGIGNTGELFF.

This chain links TRBV10-3 with TRBJ1-4; D not resolved. There are 14 residues in the CDR3. Trimming cost V 11 bases and J 8 bases, with 21 bases left between them. Germline V CDR1 and CDR2: ENHRY, SYGVKD. CDR3 sequence reads: CASQMEGIGEKLFF. The CDR3 nucleotides read TGTGCCTCCCAGATGGAGGGAATAGGGGAAAAACTGTTTTTT.

This clonotype came up many times. V gene TRBV18 combines with J gene TRBJ1-2; D unclear. Germline V gene lookup returns CDR1 KGHSH and CDR2 LQKENI. The CDR3 is 14 amino acids. V lost 8 bases and J lost 3, with 16 bases in between. The CDR3 region is CASAPQRGDYGYTF. The CDR3 DNA sequence: TGTGCCAGCGCCCCTCAGCGGGGTGACTATGGCTACACCTTC.

On this clonotype: This may stem from a read error, because a much larger clone lies one nucleotide away. This chain uses TRBV7-6 with TRBJ1-1; maybe TRBD1 (5 bases). CDR1 is SGHVS, CDR2 FNYEAQ, per germline. This CDR3 comprises 16 residues. The CDR3 nucleotides are TGTGCCAGCAGCTTAGAAAGGGGCGGCGTGAACACTGAAGCTTCCTTT. It encodes CASSLERGGVNTEASF.

At least ten counts were recorded for this clonotype. This chain connects TRBV29-1 to TRBJ2-5; D remains ambiguous. CDR3 length equals 13 residues. In germline, CDR1 is SQVTM, CDR2 ANQGSEA. V was trimmed by 7 bases and J by 5 bases, leaving 17 bases between them. CDR3 loop: CSADPDLGETQYF. The DNA for the CDR3 is TGCAGCGCAGACCCCGACCTGGGGGAGACCCAGTACTTC.

The J gene is TRBJ1-5, the V gene TRBV7-9, with 7 bases matching TRBD1. Trimming took 3 bases from V and 0 from J; bases not matched to a gene: 5. The germline CDR1 and CDR2 sequences are SEHNR and FQNEAQ (reference sequence). This CDR3 contains 16 residues. The CDR3 DNA sequence: TGTGCCAGCAGCTTGGAACAGGGGAGTAGCAATCAGCCCCAGCATTTT. It yields the protein CASSLEQGSSNQPQHF. The complete variable domain, with remaining parts taken from reference TRBV7-9 and TRBJ1-5, reads DTGVSQNPRHKITKRGQNVTFRCDPISEHNRLYWYRQTLGQGPEFLTYFQNEAQLEKSRLLSDRFSAERPKGSFSTLEIQRTEQGDSAMYLCASSLEQGSSNQPQHFGDGTRLSIL.

This clonotype occurred many times. The chain recombines TRBV30 with TRBJ2-2, with a possible D match to TRBD1 (6 bases). CDR1 is GTSNPN, CDR2 SVGIG, per germline (reference sequence). The CDR3 is 14 residues long. The V gene lost 4 bases and the J gene lost 4 bases, with 13 bases spanning the gap. The CDR3 region is CAWTTGLGTGELFF. CDR3 DNA: TGTGCCTGGACTACAGGGTTGGGCACCGGGGAGCTGTTTTTT.

Within the sample, this clonotype is medium-sized. The CDR3 loop reads CASSATGSWNQPQHF. CDR3 in DNA: TGTGCCAGCAGCGCGACAGGGTCGTGGAATCAGCCCCAGCATTTT. The chain has TRBV5-5 and TRBJ1-5, with 7 nucleotides matching TRBD1. The CDR3 is made up of 15 amino acids. V lost 4 bases, J lost 4 bases, and 8 bases stayed unmatched. Per germline, CDR1 SGHKS and CDR2 YYEKEE (reference sequence).

This clonotype was seen ten or more times. The chain uses TRBV7-2 and TRBJ1-1, with no clear D. Germline V gene data show CDR1 as SGHTA and CDR2 as FQGNSA. This CDR3 comprises 13 residues. V dropped 1 base and J dropped 6 bases, with 9 bases sitting between them. This CDR3 is CASSLEMEAEAFF. CDR3 DNA: TGTGCCAGCAGCTTAGAAATGGAGGCTGAAGCTTTCTTT.